The source of this TCR beta chain is a study of a mutant IDH1 vaccine in newly diagnosed glioma. Regarding time point: week 23, last vaccination. In every dose of vaccine, 300 ug of mutant IDH1 20-mer peptide was given alongside topical imiquimod. About this clone itself: Its antigen is still unknown.

CDR3 length equals 13 residues. Losses at the gene ends were 6 bases for V and 4 bases for J; bases not matched to a gene: 3. Germline CDR1 MNHEY, CDR2 SVGAGI. Sequencing used immunoSEQ multiplex PCR; TCRdb keeps in-frame clones, though not all of them. The sample yields around 78,000 clones, 65% to 90% seen once. The specimen comprised PBMCs, sampled from a glioma patient whose treatment included an IDH1 peptide vaccine. This rearrangement joins TRBV6-5 to TRBJ1-1; 9 bases map to TRBD1. The receptor comes from a man aged 25-40 years with glioma. Some clones in this sample may be carry-over from other donors' samples. The CDR3 nucleotides are TGTGCCAGCAGGGGACAGGGACCCACTGAAGCTTTCTTT. It yields the protein CASRGQGPTEAFF.